Shown below are 5 T cell receptor beta chains from a single sample sequenced in a study of cytomegalovirus exposure and HLA in healthy donors. With 60 Vbeta and 13 Jbeta primers, the PCR was carried out. TCRdb keeps only in-frame clones here, not all; method: immunoSEQ multiplex PCR. The sample yields under 200,000 clones, approximately 80% seen once. Sequencing was carried out using PBMCs. These receptors came from a man between 18 and 35 years old in good health and CMV-seropositive.

The genes are TRBV2 and TRBJ2-3; D possibly corresponds to TRBD1 (6 bases). V shed 7 bases and J shed 0 bases, with 11 bases lying between them. There are 14 residues in the CDR3. Germline V gene sequence: CDR1 SNHLY, CDR2 FYNNEI. The CDR3 spells CASKRTVSTDTQYF. The CDR3 DNA reads as TGTGCCAGCAAAAGGACAGTTAGCACAGATACGCAGTATTTT.

This chain links TRBV5-1 with TRBJ2-7; D call uncertain. The CDR3 is made up of 13 amino acids. V lost 3 bases and J 3 bases, leaving 10 bases between the germline ends. Germline V lookup: CDR1 SGHRS, CDR2 YFSETQ. The CDR3 nucleotides are TGCGCCAGCAGCTCTCGGCCGGGCTACGAGCAGTACTTC. Protein: CASSSRPGYEQYF.

This clone came up once. The chain carries TRBV5-8 and TRBJ1-1; no clear D. The CDR3 is 11 amino acids. Germline CDR1 is SGHTS and CDR2 is YDEGEE. The V and J ends lost 4 bases and 11 bases respectively, with 12 bases between them. Written as DNA, the CDR3 is TGTGCCAGCAGCCCCCCGGGTGGTGCTTTCTTT. Its translation: CASSPPGGAFF.

DNA of the CDR3: TGCGCCAGCAGCCCGGACACCCGGTGGAACACTGAAGCTTTCTTT. This translates into CASSPDTRWNTEAFF. V gene TRBV5-1 combines with J gene TRBJ1-1; possible D gene TRBD1, 5 bases. V was cut by 4 bases and J by 1 base, with 14 bases left in between. The length of the CDR3 is 15 residues. The germline V gene has CDR1 SGHRS and CDR2 YFSETQ.

The chain combines TRBV30 with TRBJ2-5; possible D gene TRBD1, 6 bases. V gave up 2 bases and J gave up 2 bases, with 21 bases separating them. This CDR3 has 17 residues. The germline CDR1 and CDR2 sequences are GTSNPN and SVGIG (reference sequence). The CDR3 spells CAWSPAPGTKKQETQYF. The DNA of the CDR3 is TGTGCCTGGAGTCCAGCGCCCGGGACAAAAAAACAAGAGACCCAGTACTTC. The whole variable domain, filled in from reference TRBV30 and TRBJ2-5, reads SQTIHQWPATLVQPVGSPLSLECTVEGTSNPNLYWYRQAAGRGLQLLFYSVGIGQISSEVPQNLSASRPQDRQFILSSKKLLLSDSGFYLCAWSPAPGTKKQETQYFGPGTRLLVL.